This paragraph reports one T cell receptor beta chain. Antigen unknown. This record belongs to a study of graft-versus-host responses after intestinal transplantation. Study as a whole: Recipients had multivisceral, liver-intestinal, or isolated intestinal transplants. All of the recipients had induction that used anti-thymocyte globulin, then tacrolimus and steroids for around three years.

Here immunoSEQ multiplex PCR was the method, and the copy in TCRdb shows in-frame clones only, minus some. The sample holds 80,000 to 95,000 clones, about 87% seen once. The CDR3 loop spans 10 amino acids. The germline CDR1 and CDR2 sequences are DFQATT and SNEGSKA (reference sequence). V lost 7 bases, J lost 6 bases, and 10 bases lay in between. The study's findings and limits: GvH clones were found in recipient marrow; some appeared first in ileum or blood. Within the allografts of patients who had graft-donor T cell macrochimerism, graft-versus-host to host-versus-graft clonal ratios were high.

V gene TRBV20-1 combines with J gene TRBJ2-7; D ambiguous. The clonotype comes from a human donor who was the organ donor for an intestinal transplant. The sample here was unstimulated CD4+ T cells sorted from spleen or lymph node cells, taken before transplant. The CDR3 loop is CSVGTGEQYF. CDR3 in DNA: TGCAGTGTCGGTACGGGCGAGCAGTACTTC.